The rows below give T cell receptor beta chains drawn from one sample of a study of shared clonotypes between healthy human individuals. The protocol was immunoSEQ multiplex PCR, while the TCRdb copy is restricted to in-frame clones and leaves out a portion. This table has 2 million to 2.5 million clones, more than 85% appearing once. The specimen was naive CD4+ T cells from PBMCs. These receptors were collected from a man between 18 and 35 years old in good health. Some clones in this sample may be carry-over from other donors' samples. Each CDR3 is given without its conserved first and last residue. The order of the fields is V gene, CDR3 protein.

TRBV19,ASSTQERSTEAF
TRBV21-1,ASSKAGGSGLSDTQY
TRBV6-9,ASTLSGRAYEQY
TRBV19,ASSILTSGRPGEQF
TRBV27,ASPKWHSNQPQH
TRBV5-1,ASSSGTGGSNQPQH
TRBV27,ASSTLGGYEQY
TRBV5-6,ASTPTGGTYGYT
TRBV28,ASKHPDRGHYEQY
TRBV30,AWSSGGYEKLF
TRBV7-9,ASSLLSGRDTEAF
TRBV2,ASSEAQGTNYGYT
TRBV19,ASSATEVQPQH
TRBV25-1,ASSERTGNTEAF
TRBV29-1,SIFFGLGSTYNEQF
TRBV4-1,ASSQDPPRGRNNQPQH
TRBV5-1,ASSLASHVTDTQY
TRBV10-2,ASVTTYRGNTGELF
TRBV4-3,ASSSEFAQGRNEKLF
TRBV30,AWSPRLVGYT
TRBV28,ASSPNRAGANVLT
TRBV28,ASAETGGQSYGYT
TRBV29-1,SVEDFSGSDGDEQY
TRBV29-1,SGSEGATQY
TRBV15,ATSRTQGYEQY
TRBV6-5,ASSYSTQGTSPLH
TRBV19,ASSIGSYSNQPQH
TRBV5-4,ASSRGTSGTGDEQY
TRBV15,ATSRDGESEAF
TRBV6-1,ASSQGYDGELF
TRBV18,ASSREQGNTEAF
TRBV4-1,ASSQTKGRVSGGYT
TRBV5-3,ARSPPGQGSNTGELF
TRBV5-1,ASTRGEGETQY
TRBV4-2,ASSQSRQGPIGYT
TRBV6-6,ASNIRLNTEAF
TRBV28,ASSTGGVRKETQY